The T cell receptor beta chain described here comes from a study of cytotoxic CD8 clonotypes in ibrutinib-treated CLL. Measured with immunoSEQ multiplex PCR; TCRdb has only the in-frame clones, and not every one. The repertoire has more than 8,500 clones, over 60% of them found once; the top ten carry around a sixth. The germline gives CDR1 SNHLY, CDR2 FYNNEI. The CDR3 covers 17 residues. V lost 6 bases and J lost 3; bases outside the gene matches: 5. This clone occurred a few times. The chain joins TRBV2 to TRBJ2-6, with TRBD2 matching 13 bases. The sequenced sample was PBMCs, obtained before ibrutinib treatment. The receptor comes from a human donor with chronic lymphocytic leukemia. The DNA of the CDR3 is TGTGCCAGCAGCCGTGGACTAGCGGGAGTTGGGGCCAACGTCCTGACTTTC. This encodes CASSRGLAGVGANVLTF.